The entry below describes one T cell receptor beta chain. Its cognate antigen is unknown. The CDR3 spans 11 residues. The V end was cut by 8 bases, the J end by 8 bases, with 11 bases between. Germline assignment: CDR1 MNHEY and CDR2 SVGEGT. The data derive from a study of T cell repertoires in cytomegalovirus infection. At the level of the study: The public TCR beta signatures pointed to both CMV infection and matching HLA type.

TCRdb re-derived calls from the reads in MiXCR, one entry per CDR3 protein. The table has some 450,000 distinct CDR3 sequences, about a third seen once. Study-level findings and limits: Carriers of CMV and the relevant HLA type were discriminated by public TCR beta frequency. HLA-C-restricted TCR beta clonotypes specific for CMV led the ex vivo response.

The sequenced sample consisted of PBMCs. The sequence was obtained from a human donor in good health (CMV status not recorded). Some clones in this sample may be carry-over from other donors' samples. V is TRBV6-2 or TRBV6-3 and J is TRBJ2-3; no firm D call. DNA for the CDR3: TGTGCCAGCGCGAACTTCGGTACGCAGTATTTT. Translation gives CASANFGTQYF.